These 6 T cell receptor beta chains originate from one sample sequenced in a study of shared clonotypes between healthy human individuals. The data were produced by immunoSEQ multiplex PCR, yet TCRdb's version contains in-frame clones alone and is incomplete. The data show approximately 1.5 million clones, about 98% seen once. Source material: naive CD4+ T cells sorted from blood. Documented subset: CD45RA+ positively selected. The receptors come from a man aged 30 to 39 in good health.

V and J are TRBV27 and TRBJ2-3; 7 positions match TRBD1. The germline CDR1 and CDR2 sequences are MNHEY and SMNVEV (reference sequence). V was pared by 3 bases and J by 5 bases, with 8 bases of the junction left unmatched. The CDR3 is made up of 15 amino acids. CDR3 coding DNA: TGTGCCAGCAGTTTTTATGGCCGACAGGGAGATACGCAGTATTTT. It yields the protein CASSFYGRQGDTQYF.

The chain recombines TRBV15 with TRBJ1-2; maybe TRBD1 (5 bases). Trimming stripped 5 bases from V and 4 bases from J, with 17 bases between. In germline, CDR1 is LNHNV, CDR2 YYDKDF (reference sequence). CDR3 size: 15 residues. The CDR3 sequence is CATSGSAGYGYGYTF. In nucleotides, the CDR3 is TGTGCCACCAGCGGAAGTGCAGGGTATGGCTATGGCTACACCTTC.

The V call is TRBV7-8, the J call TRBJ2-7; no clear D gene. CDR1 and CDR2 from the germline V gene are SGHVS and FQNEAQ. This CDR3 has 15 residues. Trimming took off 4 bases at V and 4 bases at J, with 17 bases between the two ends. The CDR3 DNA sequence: TGTGCCAGCAGCTCGCTATTGACACAGATTTACGAGCAGTACTTC. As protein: CASSSLLTQIYEQYF.

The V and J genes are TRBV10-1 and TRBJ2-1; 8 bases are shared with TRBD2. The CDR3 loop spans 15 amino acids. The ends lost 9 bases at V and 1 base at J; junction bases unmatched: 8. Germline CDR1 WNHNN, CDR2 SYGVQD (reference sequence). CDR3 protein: CASLFRGGSYNEQFF. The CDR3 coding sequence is TGCGCCAGTCTCTTCCGGGGGGGTTCCTACAATGAGCAGTTCTTC.

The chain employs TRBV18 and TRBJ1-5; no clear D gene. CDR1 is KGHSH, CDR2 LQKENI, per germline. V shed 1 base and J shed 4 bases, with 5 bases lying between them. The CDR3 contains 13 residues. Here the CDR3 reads CASSPRLNQPQHF. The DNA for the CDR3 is TGTGCCAGCTCACCACGGCTAAATCAGCCCCAGCATTTT.

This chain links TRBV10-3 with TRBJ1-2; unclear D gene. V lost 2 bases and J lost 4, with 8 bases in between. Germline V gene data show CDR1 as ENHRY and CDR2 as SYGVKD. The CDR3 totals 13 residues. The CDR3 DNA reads TGTGCCATCAGTGAGCTAACTCCCTATGGCTACACCTTC. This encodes CAISELTPYGYTF.